A selection of T cell receptor beta chains follows, all from one sample in a study of T cell responses to AZD1222 COVID-19 vaccine. Profiled with immunoSEQ multiplex PCR; TCRdb holds only in-frame clones, not every one. There are over 100,000 clones in the sample; around 90% occur only once, and less than 1.3% lies in the top ten. The material was peripheral blood, obtained 28 days after the second AZD1222 dose. The receptors were gathered from an adult who received the AZD1222 COVID-19 vaccine. Each CDR3 is given with its conserved first and last residue. D genes are given only for firm matches. The size of a clone is reported for some rows only, either as once, few or many, or as a class for expanded clones.

v_call,d_call,clone_size,j_call,cdr3_nt,cdr3_aa
TRBV7-3,.,.,TRBJ1-1,TGTGCCAGCAGCTTAAACAGGGACACTGAAGCTTTCTTT,CASSLNRDTEAFF
TRBV10-3,.,few,TRBJ2-7,TGTGCCACCCTCCTAGCAGGGACCTACGAGCAGTACTTC,CATLLAGTYEQYF
TRBV28,TRBD1,.,TRBJ1-2,TGTGCCAGCAGCTCTTCGACAGGGGCAGATGGCTACACCTTC,CASSSSTGADGYTF
TRBV2,.,few,TRBJ2-5,TGTGCCAGCAGTGAATACGGAAGAGAGACCCAGTACTTC,CASSEYGRETQYF
TRBV15,TRBD1,.,TRBJ1-4,TGTGCCACCCGGGACAGGGGACCCAGGACAACTAATGAAAAACTGTTTTTT,CATRDRGPRTTNEKLFF
TRBV19,.,.,TRBJ1-1,TGTGCCAGTAGCCCTGGTACCGGGATTCTTAGAGGTAGCACTGAAGCTTTCTTT,CASSPGTGILRGSTEAFF
TRBV28,.,.,TRBJ2-1,TGTGCCAGCAGTTTAAGGAGGACCAGCGGAGGGGGCGGTGAGCAGTTCTTC,CASSLRRTSGGGGEQFF
TRBV18,.,.,TRBJ1-5,TGTGCCAGCTCGCCCGAGGGCTTTGGGATCAATCAGCCCCAGCATTTT,CASSPEGFGINQPQHF
TRBV2,.,.,TRBJ2-5,TGTGCCAGCAAGGGCTTCGTCCAAGAGACCCAGTACTTC,CASKGFVQETQYF
TRBV21-1,.,.,TRBJ2-1,TGTGCCAGCAGCAACCCACAGGGTCTTACTAACAATGAGCAGTTCTTC,CASSNPQGLTNNEQFF
TRBV5-1,.,.,TRBJ1-1,TGCGCCAGCAGGGCCCAGGGGTGGACTGAAGCTTTCTTT,CASRAQGWTEAFF
TRBV19,.,.,TRBJ1-5,TGTGCCAGTAGTGAATTTAATCAGCCCCAGCATTTT,CASSEFNQPQHF
TRBV6-1,.,.,TRBJ1-5,TGTGCCAGCAGTGAAGGGCAGGGGTGGGGTCAGCCCCAGCATTTT,CASSEGQGWGQPQHF
TRBV7-8,.,.,TRBJ2-3,TGTGCCAGCAGCTCATCTAGGAGGGGCACAGATACGCAGTATTTT,CASSSSRRGTDTQYF
TRBV6-6,.,.,TRBJ1-2,TGTGCCAGCAGTGGTTATGGGGGTAACTATGGCTACACCTTC,CASSGYGGNYGYTF
TRBV19,TRBD1,.,TRBJ1-5,TGTGCCAGTAGTATCTGGGTCGGGACAGCTAATCAGCCCCAGCATTTT,CASSIWVGTANQPQHF
TRBV18,TRBD1,.,TRBJ1-5,TGTGCCAGCTCACCGCAGGGGGCCTTAAATCAGCCCCAGCATTTT,CASSPQGALNQPQHF
TRBV5-1,TRBD1,.,TRBJ2-3,TGCGCCAGCAGCGCAGGGGGCGGTGGAGATACGCAGTATTTT,CASSAGGGGDTQYF
TRBV10-3,.,.,TRBJ2-5,TGTGCCATCGGATCCTCAAAGGGACACGTCAAGGAGACCCAGTACTTC,CAIGSSKGHVKETQYF
TRBV6-5,.,.,TRBJ2-7,TGTGCCAGCAGTTACCATAAAGCCTACGAGCAGTACTTC,CASSYHKAYEQYF
TRBV27,.,.,TRBJ1-2,TGTGCCAGCAGTTTGTCGGGGTGGACTAACTATGGCTACACCTTC,CASSLSGWTNYGYTF
TRBV10-3,TRBD1,.,TRBJ2-5,TGTGCCATCAGTGATTCTACAGGGGCCGGAGAGACCCAGTACTTC,CAISDSTGAGETQYF
TRBV19,.,once,TRBJ2-7,TGTGCCAGTAACGACGGTTACCTTTCTCGCGAGCAGTACTTC,CASNDGYLSREQYF
TRBV19,TRBD2,.,TRBJ2-1,TGTGCCAGTACAGTAAGGACTAGAACATACAATGAGCAGTTCTTC,CASTVRTRTYNEQFF
TRBV9,.,.,TRBJ2-3,TGTGCCAGCAGCGTCTGGGGGGCAGATATAACAGATACGCAGTATTTT,CASSVWGADITDTQYF
TRBV12-3/TRBV12-4,.,.,TRBJ1-2,TGTGCCAGCAGTTACGGGGTTATCTATGGCTACACCTTC,CASSYGVIYGYTF
TRBV18,.,.,TRBJ1-3,TGTGCCAGCTCACCAGGGAATGGAAACACCATATATTTT,CASSPGNGNTIYF
TRBV18,TRBD1,.,TRBJ1-6,TGTGCCAGCTCCCCCGGCGGGACAGAGGATTCACCCCTCCACTTT,CASSPGGTEDSPLHF
TRBV5-1,.,.,TRBJ1-4,TGCGCCAGCAGGGAATTAGGATCAACTAATGAAAAACTGTTTTTT,CASRELGSTNEKLFF
TRBV7-2,TRBD2,.,TRBJ2-3,TGTGCCAGCAGCTTAGGAGGACTAGCGAACACAGATACGCAGTATTTT,CASSLGGLANTDTQYF
TRBV23-1,.,.,TRBJ1-1,TGCGCCAGCAGTCAGGGTATGCGGTGCTTGTACTTT,CASSQGMRCLYF
TRBV6-6,.,.,TRBJ2-7,TGTGCCAGCAGTTTGGCAGCCACCCGGGAGCAGTACTTC,CASSLAATREQYF
TRBV6-5,.,.,TRBJ1-2,TGTGCCAGCACCGAAACCCCGAGGGGTCTCTGGGGCTACACCTTC,CASTETPRGLWGYTF
TRBV6-5,.,.,TRBJ1-5,TGTGCCGGCTCATATAGCAATCAGCCCCAGCATTTT,CAGSYSNQPQHF
TRBV5-1,TRBD1,once,TRBJ1-1,TGCGCCAGCAGCTTGGGACAGGGAAAAAGCACTGAAGCTTTCTTT,CASSLGQGKSTEAFF
TRBV2,.,.,TRBJ1-2,TGTGCCAGCAGGGACTATGGCTACACCTTC,CASRDYGYTF
TRBV20-1,.,.,TRBJ1-1,TGCAGTGCTAGAGCCTATGAAGCTTTCTTT,CSARAYEAFF
TRBV11-1,TRBD1,.,TRBJ2-1,TGTGCCAGCAGAAGACCGGACAGGGAATCCTACAATGAGCAGTTCTTC,CASRRPDRESYNEQFF
TRBV15,.,.,TRBJ1-1,TGTGCCACCAGCAGAGATCAAGCAGGGACTGAAGCTTTCTTT,CATSRDQAGTEAFF
TRBV19,TRBD1,.,TRBJ1-5,TGTGCCAGTACCAAGGACAGGGGAAATCAGCCCCAGCATTTT,CASTKDRGNQPQHF
TRBV9,.,.,TRBJ1-2,TGTGCCAGCAGCCTCGGACAAGGCTACACCTTC,CASSLGQGYTF
TRBV3-1/TRBV3-2,TRBD1,.,TRBJ2-2,TGTGCCAGCAGGGAAAACAGGGGGCGTAGCACCGGGGAGCTGTTTTTT,CASRENRGRSTGELFF
TRBV5-1,TRBD1,.,TRBJ1-3,TGCGCCAGCAGCTCCAGGGGGTTATATGGAAACACCATATATTTT,CASSSRGLYGNTIYF
TRBV3-1/TRBV3-2,TRBD1,.,TRBJ1-5,TGTGCCAGCAGCCCGAGAAGGGGGCTTCAGCCCCAGCATTTT,CASSPRRGLQPQHF
TRBV14,TRBD2,.,TRBJ2-7,TGTGCCAGCAGCCGCGCTCGCGCTAGCGGCACCTACGAGCAGTACTTC,CASSRARASGTYEQYF
TRBV5-1,.,.,TRBJ2-7,TGCGCCAGCAGCCCCCTGGGGTCGAACTCCTACGAGCAGTACTTC,CASSPLGSNSYEQYF
TRBV28,.,.,TRBJ2-1,TGTGCCAGCAGCCCCTCTGTCGATGAGCAGTTCTTC,CASSPSVDEQFF
TRBV11-2,.,once,TRBJ2-7,TGTGCCAGCAGCTTAACGTGGACGGTAGAGCAGTACTTC,CASSLTWTVEQYF
TRBV5-1,TRBD1,few,TRBJ1-1,TGCGCCAGCAGCGGGGGACAGGGGGCAGGGAACACTGAAGCTTTCTTT,CASSGGQGAGNTEAFF
TRBV28,TRBD2,.,TRBJ2-1,TGTGCCAGCAGGGGGACTAGCGGACACAATGAGCAGTTCTTC,CASRGTSGHNEQFF
TRBV12-5,.,.,TRBJ2-3,TGTGCTAGTGGTTTGGTATTGCGAGGGCCTGGGAGCACAGATACGCAGTATTTT,CASGLVLRGPGSTDTQYF
TRBV19,.,.,TRBJ1-5,TGTGCCAGTAGTATTTTAGTGAATCAGCCCCAGCATTTT,CASSILVNQPQHF
TRBV30,.,.,TRBJ1-1,TGTGCTGGGAGGGCCTCGAGGGACACTGAAGCTTTCTTT,CAGRASRDTEAFF
TRBV25-1,.,.,TRBJ2-7,TGTGCCAGCAGTTTCCAGGGCTACGAGCAGTACTTC,CASSFQGYEQYF